The clone carrying this T cell receptor (beta chain) came up a few times. What it binds is not known. This sample stems from a study of T cell repertoires in cytomegalovirus infection. Study at large: Through public TCR beta signatures, both CMV infection and matching HLA type were indicated. Study-wide results and limits: Cumulative public TCR beta family frequency identified carriers of CMV plus the relevant HLA. HLA-C-restricted CMV-specific TCR beta clonotypes were dominant in the ex vivo response.

TCRdb re-analysed the reads in MiXCR, keeping a single row per CDR3 protein. The profile covers about 310,000 distinct CDR3 sequences, with roughly 17% appearing a single time and around 13% taken by the ten largest. The CDR3 is 18 residues long. Germline V lookup: CDR1 MGHRA, CDR2 YSYEKL. V lost 3 bases, J lost 5 bases, and 25 bases lay in between. The clonotype originates from a human donor in good health (CMV status not recorded). Some clones in this sample may be carry-over from other donors' samples. Sequenced: PBMCs. The chain employs TRBV4-1 and TRBJ1-2, with D perhaps TRBD1 (5 bases). CDR3 in amino acids: CASSHYPWPERGFYGYTF. The CDR3 region has the DNA TGCGCCAGCAGCCACTACCCCTGGCCCGAACGGGGCTTTTATGGCTACACCTTC.